These T cell receptor beta chains were read from a single sample in a study of T cell responses to AZD1222 COVID-19 vaccine. Clones were read by immunoSEQ multiplex PCR, and TCRdb kept only the in-frame ones, dropping some. The table includes 100,000 to 140,000 clones, about 90% detected once. This specimen consisted of peripheral blood, obtained on day 0 of AZD1222 vaccination. The source of these receptors is an adult in good health. The CDR3 runs from the conserved cysteine through the conserved F or W. The D gene is left open where the match is weak.

D: -; V: TRBV27; CDR3: CASSLPSQPQHF
D: TRBD2; V: TRBV29-1; CDR3: CSVEEQGAGVTQYF
D: TRBD1; V: TRBV30; CDR3: CACYRGQGMNTEAFF
D: -; V: TRBV5-6; CDR3: CASSLGKQGYGYTF
D: -; V: TRBV6-2/TRBV6-3; CDR3: CASSYSAGSSYEQYF
D: TRBD1; V: TRBV6-2/TRBV6-3; CDR3: CASSYSRSRDRSNQPQHF
D: TRBD2; V: TRBV9; CDR3: CASSPRTSGTSDTQYF
D: TRBD1; V: TRBV6-5; CDR3: CASSQGQAREQYF
D: TRBD1; V: TRBV11-3; CDR3: CASSPGQNSPLHF
D: -; V: TRBV9; CDR3: CASSPGGGLLQPQHF
D: TRBD1; V: TRBV19; CDR3: CASSIRDRGRNEQFF
D: -; V: TRBV19; CDR3: CASSLADSSNQPQHF
D: -; V: TRBV3-1/TRBV3-2; CDR3: CASSQERKTAQMF
D: TRBD1; V: TRBV28; CDR3: CASLSGQGDQPQHF
D: -; V: TRBV7-2; CDR3: CASSFGEQGVQYF
D: TRBD1; V: TRBV5-1; CDR3: CASSSGQISSYEQYF
D: -; V: TRBV6-2/TRBV6-3; CDR3: CASSYRDVFRKYEQYF
D: -; V: TRBV7-9; CDR3: CASSLSQVPGELFF
D: TRBD1; V: TRBV5-1; CDR3: CASSETGATNEKLFF
D: -; V: TRBV7-8; CDR3: CASSPGRTEAFF
D: -; V: TRBV7-2; CDR3: CASSPGASTDEQYF
D: TRBD1; V: TRBV30; CDR3: CAWSSGQTISGNTIYF
D: -; V: TRBV6-4; CDR3: CASSVKSTDTQYF
D: -; V: TRBV29-1; CDR3: CSVAGSPHSYEQYF
D: TRBD1; V: TRBV3-1/TRBV3-2; CDR3: CASSQDWGGQRNEKLFF
D: -; V: TRBV10-3; CDR3: CAISNRGEETQYF
D: TRBD1; V: TRBV10-3; CDR3: CASKGAGANVLTF
D: -; V: TRBV3-1/TRBV3-2; CDR3: CASSHPRLGIYSNQPQHF